The next 20 T cell receptor beta chains were all read from a single sample in a study of cytomegalovirus exposure and HLA in healthy donors. Primers included in the PCR were 60 Vbeta and 13 Jbeta primers. Measured with immunoSEQ multiplex PCR; TCRdb has only the in-frame clones, and not every one. Of 80,000 to 100,000 clones in the sample, roughly 77% are singletons; the top ten hold about a tenth. The sequenced material came from PBMCs. These TCRs come from a human donor in good health.

This clone has a handful of counts. The chain uses TRBV7-2 and TRBJ2-3; unclear D gene. The V end lost 7 bases, the J end lost 0 bases, and 11 bases lay between the germline ends. The CDR3 runs to 14 residues. Germline V gene sequence: CDR1 SGHTA, CDR2 FQGNSA. CDR3 sequence reads: CASTLRLSTDTQYF. The CDR3 nucleotides are TGTGCCAGCACCCTCAGACTGAGCACAGATACGCAGTATTTT.

V is TRBV28 and J is TRBJ1-1, with D possibly TRBD1 on 6 matching bases. There are 13 residues in the CDR3. The V and J ends lost 7 bases and 9 bases respectively, with 18 bases between them. Per the germline V gene, CDR1 is MDHEN and CDR2 is SYDVKM. CDR3 sequence reads: CASTLGAQPQAFF. The CDR3 DNA is TGTGCCAGCACCCTGGGGGCACAGCCGCAAGCTTTCTTT.

The rearrangement joins TRBV28 to TRBJ1-4, with a tentative D call TRBD1 (6 bases). V shed 5 bases and J shed 7 bases, with 20 bases lying between them. The CDR3 totals 16 residues. Germline V gives CDR1 MDHEN, CDR2 SYDVKM. In nucleotides, the CDR3 is TGTGCCAGCAGTCCCTCGCAGGGGCCCTTGAGTGAAAAACTGTTTTTT. Its protein product is CASSPSQGPLSEKLFF.

This chain joins TRBV2 and TRBJ2-2; 10 nucleotides line up with TRBD2. The CDR3 extends over 15 amino acids. V lost 3 bases, J lost 5 bases, and 3 bases stayed unmatched. Per germline, CDR1 SNHLY and CDR2 FYNNEI. The CDR3 is CASSEATSGTGELFF. The CDR3 nucleotides read TGTGCCAGCAGTGAGGCGACTAGCGGGACCGGGGAGCTGTTTTTT.

In its sample, this clone was seen once. This chain uses TRBV7-9 with TRBJ2-5, with 11 nucleotides matching TRBD1. Germline trimming cut 6 bases from V and 4 bases from J; bases unmatched to any gene: 4. Germline V gene data show CDR1 as SEHNR and CDR2 as FQNEAQ (reference sequence). This CDR3 contains 14 residues. CDR3: CASSLDRGRETQYF. The CDR3 nucleotides are TGTGCCAGCAGTCTGGACAGGGGGCGAGAGACCCAGTACTTC.

V and J are TRBV7-7 and TRBJ2-3; 11 bases agree with TRBD1. Germline V gives CDR1 SSHAT, CDR2 FNYEAQ (reference sequence). This CDR3 spans 17 amino acids. With 1 base clipped from V and 6 bases from J, the junction kept 9 bases outside the gene matches. The chain's CDR3 is CASSLGSRTGGEDTQYF. DNA for the CDR3: TGTGCCAGCAGCTTAGGATCTAGGACAGGGGGCGAGGATACGCAGTATTTT.

CDR3 bases: TGTGCCAGCAGCTTAGAAATTGTAGAGATGAACACTGAAGCTTTCTTT. It codes for CASSLEIVEMNTEAFF. The chain employs TRBV7-8 and TRBJ1-1; D remains unclear. CDR3 length: 16 residues. The V end was cut by 1 base, the J end by 0 bases, with 12 bases between. The germline CDR1 and CDR2 sequences are SGHVS and FQNEAQ.

CDR3 in DNA: TGTGCCAGCAGCGTAGAGGGGGGGTCCTACGAGCAGTACTTC. Translating gives CASSVEGGSYEQYF. The chain recombines TRBV9 with TRBJ2-7; perhaps TRBD2 as D (7 bases). The CDR3 has 14 residues. Germline assignment: CDR1 SGDLS and CDR2 YYNGEE. With 0 bases removed from V and 1 base from J, the gap between germline ends came to 8 bases. Based on the CDR3 plus reference TRBV9 and TRBJ2-7, the full variable domain is DSGVTQTPKHLITATGQRVTLRCSPRSGDLSVYWYQQSLDQGLQFLIQYYNGEERAKGNILERFSAQQFPDLHSELNLSSLELGDSALYFCASSVEGGSYEQYFGPGTRLTVT.

This clone was observed a handful of times. The chain combines TRBV19 with TRBJ2-4; the D gene is possibly TRBD1 (5 bases). Germline CDR1 is LNHDA and CDR2 is SQIVND (reference sequence). Trimming stripped 0 bases from V and 7 bases from J, with 7 bases between. The CDR3 runs 13 residues. CDR3 loop: CASSIEGVNIQYF. CDR3 DNA sequence: TGTGCCAGTAGTATAGAAGGGGTTAACATTCAGTACTTC.

The chain combines TRBV29-1 with TRBJ1-2; D is perhaps TRBD1 (6 bases). Germline loops: CDR1 SQVTM, CDR2 ANQGSEA. CDR3 size: 11 residues. Between the trimmed V and J ends, which lost 7 bases and 6 bases, there was a span of 12 bases. CDR3 protein: CSGGGANGYTF. Here the CDR3 DNA reads TGCAGCGGGGGGGGCGCAAATGGCTACACCTTC.

The chain couples TRBV27 to TRBJ2-1; a possible D gene is TRBD1 (6 bases). The V gene lost 3 bases and the J gene lost 5 bases, with 14 bases spanning the gap. In germline, CDR1 is MNHEY, CDR2 SMNVEV (reference sequence). The CDR3 has 15 amino acids. The CDR3 nucleotides read TGTGCCAGCAGTTTGGAGCCAGGGGTAAACAATGAGCAGTTCTTC. Amino acid sequence: CASSLEPGVNNEQFF.

As regards this clone: The sample carries other DNA sequences with the same CDR3. The chain joins TRBV18 to TRBJ1-5; weak D call: TRBD1 (6 bases). The CDR3 length is 14 residues. Germline-derived CDR1 and CDR2 are KGHSH and LQKENI. V gave up 2 bases and J gave up 7 bases, with 12 bases separating them. The CDR3 region is CASSPGQGNQPQHF. CDR3 bases: TGTGCCAGCTCACCAGGGCAGGGGAACCAGCCCCAGCATTTT.

On this clone itself: At one end the junction does not follow the germline gene, possibly because of a read error. The gene calls are TRBV5-5 and TRBJ2-3, with unresolved D. The length of the CDR3 is 12 residues. The germline CDR1 and CDR2 sequences are SGHKS and YYEKEE (reference sequence). As DNA, the CDR3 is TGTGCCAGCAGCCCCAATACAGATACGCAATATTTT. This translates into CASSPNTDTQYF.

This rearrangement joins TRBV19 to TRBJ1-2; tentative D call: TRBD1 (5 bases). The CDR3 loop spans 14 amino acids. Germline V gives CDR1 LNHDA, CDR2 SQIVND (reference sequence). V was trimmed by 4 bases and J by 4 bases, leaving 13 bases between them. This CDR3 is CASSNSFQGYGYTF. CDR3 DNA sequence: TGTGCCAGTAGTAACTCTTTCCAGGGCTATGGCTACACCTTC.

This chain links TRBV5-4 with TRBJ1-2; no clear D. CDR1 is SGHNT and CDR2 is YYREEE in the germline V gene (reference sequence). Trimming shortened V by 5 bases and J by 1 base, and 6 bases separated the two germline ends. The CDR3 is made up of 12 amino acids. The CDR3 bases are TGTGCCAGCAGTGACAATAACTATGGCTACACCTTC. This gives the protein CASSDNNYGYTF.

The chain carries TRBV20-1 and TRBJ2-1; 8 positions agree with TRBD2. With 1 base clipped from V and 15 bases from J, the junction kept 5 bases outside the gene matches. This CDR3 is 11 amino acids long. The germline gives CDR1 DFQATT, CDR2 SNEGSKA (reference sequence). The CDR3 sequence: CSARAASGRFF. Written as DNA, the CDR3 is TGCAGTGCTAGAGCGGCCAGCGGGAGGTTCTTC.

V and J are TRBV2 and TRBJ2-7, with 8 bases identical to TRBD2. The V gene end was trimmed by 1 base and the J gene end by 0 bases; junction bases not matched to a gene: 2. The CDR3 covers 15 residues. CDR1 and CDR2 (germline): SNHLY, FYNNEI. The CDR3 loop reads CASSEGAGDSYEQYF. CDR3 nucleotide sequence: TGTGCCAGCAGTGAAGGAGCGGGGGACTCCTACGAGCAGTACTTC.

This sequence joins TRBV11-3 and TRBJ2-5; 16 bases are shared with TRBD2. V lost 4 bases, J lost 2 bases, and 7 bases stayed unmatched. The CDR3 extends over 18 amino acids. The germline V gene encodes CDR1 SGHNT and CDR2 YENEEA. The CDR3 nucleotides are TGTGCCAGCAGCTCCCCGGGACTAGCGGGAGGGGGGCAAGAGACCCAGTACTTC. It is translated as CASSSPGLAGGGQETQYF.

This chain connects TRBV12-2 to TRBJ1-2; the table's D call TRBD1 went unverified against the DNA. TRBV12-2 is a pseudogene. The CDR3 sequence is 17 residues long. The CDR3 sequence: CASRLAAPDRGLYGYTF. The CDR3 DNA follows: TGTGCAAGTCGCTTAGCTGCCCCGGACAGGGGGCTGTATGGCTACACCTTC.

The chain links TRBV5-4 to TRBJ2-5; TRBD1 aligns across 9 bases. V lost 7 bases and J lost 2; bases outside the gene matches: 6. The CDR3 totals 14 residues. CDR1 is SGHNT, CDR2 YYREEE, per germline (reference sequence). CDR3 loop: CASVDRGEQETQYF. DNA of the CDR3: TGTGCCAGCGTGGACAGGGGAGAGCAAGAGACCCAGTACTTC.